The present T cell receptor (beta chain) was sequenced within a study of T cell repertoires in cytomegalovirus infection. Study details: Evidence of both CMV infection and a matching HLA type came from public TCR beta signatures.

Study results and limitations: Identification of carriers of CMV plus the relevant HLA was performed using cumulative public TCR beta family frequency. CMV-specific HLA-C-restricted TCR beta clonotypes dominated the ex vivo response.

In the case of this clonotype: As yet, its antigen is unknown.

Each CDR3 protein gets one entry after TCRdb re-called the reads with MiXCR. The sample includes about half a million distinct CDR3 sequences, about 44% of them seen just once. From germline, CDR1 is LGHNA and CDR2 YSLEER. V dropped 0 bases and J dropped 4 bases, with 18 bases sitting between them. This CDR3 has 17 amino acids. The source is a human donor in good health (CMV status not recorded). Some clones in this sample may be carry-over from other donors' samples. The chain joins TRBV4-3 to TRBJ1-2, with D possibly TRBD1 on 6 matching bases. Sample: cultured PBMCs, taken from culture after CMV antigen stimulation. CDR3 bases: TGCGCCAGCAGCCAAGATCGACTTCCGTCCAGGGGCTATGGCTACACCTTC. It codes for CASSQDRLPSRGYGYTF.